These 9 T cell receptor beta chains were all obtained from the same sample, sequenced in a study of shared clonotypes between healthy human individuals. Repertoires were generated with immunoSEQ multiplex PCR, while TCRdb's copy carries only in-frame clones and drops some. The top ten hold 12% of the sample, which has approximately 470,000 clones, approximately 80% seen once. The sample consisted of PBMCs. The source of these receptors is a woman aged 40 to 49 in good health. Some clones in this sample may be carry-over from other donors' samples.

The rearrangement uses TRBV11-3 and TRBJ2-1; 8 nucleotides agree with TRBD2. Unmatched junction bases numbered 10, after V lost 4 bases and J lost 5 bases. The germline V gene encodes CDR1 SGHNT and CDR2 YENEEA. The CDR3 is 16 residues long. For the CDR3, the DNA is TGTGCCAGCAGCTCCGGACTAGCCGTGGTACACAATGAGCAGTTCTTC. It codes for CASSSGLAVVHNEQFF.

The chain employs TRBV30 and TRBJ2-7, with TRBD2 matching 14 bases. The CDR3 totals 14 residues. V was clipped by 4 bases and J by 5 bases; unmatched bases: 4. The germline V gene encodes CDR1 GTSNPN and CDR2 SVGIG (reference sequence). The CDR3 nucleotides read TGTGCCTGGAACCCGGGACTAGCGGGAGACGAGCAGTACTTC. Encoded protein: CAWNPGLAGDEQYF.

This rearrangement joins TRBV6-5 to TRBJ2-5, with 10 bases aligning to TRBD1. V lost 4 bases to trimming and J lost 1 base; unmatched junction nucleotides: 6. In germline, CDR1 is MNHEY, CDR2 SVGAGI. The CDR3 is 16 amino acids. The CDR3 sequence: CASSFRDRGVQETQYF. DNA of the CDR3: TGTGCCAGCAGTTTTAGGGACAGGGGTGTCCAAGAGACCCAGTACTTC.

The CDR3 DNA reads TGCGCCAGCAGCCAAAAGGCTCTGAGCCAGACTAGCGGTTCCTACGAGCAGTACTTC. This encodes CASSQKALSQTSGSYEQYF. The chain couples TRBV4-1 to TRBJ2-7; TRBD2 matches at 9 bases. V shed 2 bases, J shed 1 base, and the junction held 15 bases outside the gene matches. Germline V CDR1 and CDR2: MGHRA, YSYEKL. The CDR3 spans 19 residues.

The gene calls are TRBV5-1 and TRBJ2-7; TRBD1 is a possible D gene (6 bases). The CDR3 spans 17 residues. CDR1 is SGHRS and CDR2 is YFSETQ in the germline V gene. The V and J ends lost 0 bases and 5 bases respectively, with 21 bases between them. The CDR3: CASSLEGGREFLHEQYF. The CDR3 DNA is TGCGCCAGCAGCTTGGAAGGGGGACGGGAATTTTTACACGAGCAGTACTTC.

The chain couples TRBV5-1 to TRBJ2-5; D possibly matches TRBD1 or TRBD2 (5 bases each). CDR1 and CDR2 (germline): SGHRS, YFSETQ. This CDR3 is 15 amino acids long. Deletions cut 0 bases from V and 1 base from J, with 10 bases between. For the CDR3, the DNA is TGCGCCAGCAGCTTGGGGTCGGGACCCCAAGAGACCCAGTACTTC. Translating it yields CASSLGSGPQETQYF. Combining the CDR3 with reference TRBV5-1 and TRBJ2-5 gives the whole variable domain KAGVTQTPRYLIKTRGQQVTLSCSPISGHRSVSWYQQTPGQGLQFLFEYFSETQRNKGNFPGRFSGRQFSNSRSEMNVSTLELGDSALYLCASSLGSGPQETQYFGPGTRLLVL.

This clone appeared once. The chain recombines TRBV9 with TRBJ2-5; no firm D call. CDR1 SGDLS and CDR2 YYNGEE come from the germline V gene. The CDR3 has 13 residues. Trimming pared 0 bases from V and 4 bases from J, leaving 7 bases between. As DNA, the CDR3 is TGTGCCAGCAGCGTAGAATCGGGAGAGACCCAGTACTTC. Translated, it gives CASSVESGETQYF.

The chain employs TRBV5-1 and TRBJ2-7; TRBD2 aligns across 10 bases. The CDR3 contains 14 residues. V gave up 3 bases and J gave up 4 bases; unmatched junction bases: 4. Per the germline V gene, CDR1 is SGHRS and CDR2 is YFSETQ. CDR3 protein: CASSSSGGLYEQYF. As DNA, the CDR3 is TGCGCCAGCAGCTCTAGCGGGGGACTGTACGAGCAGTACTTC.

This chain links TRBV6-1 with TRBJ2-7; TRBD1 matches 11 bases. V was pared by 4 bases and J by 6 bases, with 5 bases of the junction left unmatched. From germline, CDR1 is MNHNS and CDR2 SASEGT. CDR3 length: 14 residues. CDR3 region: CASSAGQGAGEQYF. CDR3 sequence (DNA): TGTGCCAGCAGTGCAGGACAGGGGGCCGGCGAGCAGTACTTC.